Detailed here is one T cell receptor beta chain. A quantity of about 0.5 to 1 ug RNA underwent reverse transcription using random hexamers. An immunoSEQ multiplex PCR amplified TCR beta CDR3 over 54 Vbeta and 13 Jbeta. A single record per CDR3 protein comes from TCRdb applying MiXCR to the immunoSEQ multiplex PCR reads. The sample holds 250,000 to 300,000 distinct CDR3 sequences, around 84% seen once. The data are from a study of CD8 T cells in Susac syndrome. This CDR3 has 15 residues. V trimming: 3 bases; J trimming: 2 bases; junction bases outside the gene matches: 3. From germline, CDR1 is SGHVS and CDR2 FQNEAQ.

The sequenced material came from CD8+ T cells from PBMCs. The receptor's source is a human donor with multiple sclerosis. This chain links TRBV7-8 with TRBJ2-3; 9 bases match TRBD2. The CDR3, as DNA: TGTGCCAGCAGCTTTCGCGGGAGGGCCACAGATACGCAGTATTTT. It codes for CASSFRGRATDTQYF.